Each of the 5 T cell receptor beta chains below was sequenced from the same sample in a study of T cell repertoires in cytomegalovirus infection. One entry per CDR3 protein results from TCRdb running MiXCR on the reads. Of 830,000 or so distinct CDR3 sequences in the sample, about 33% were seen once. Antigens for these TCRs are unknown. The specimen comprised cultured CD8+ T cells from PBMCs, sampled from culture after CMV antigen stimulation. These receptors were collected from a human donor in good health (CMV status not recorded). Some clones in this sample may be carry-over from other donors' samples.

Concerning this clonotype itself: A much larger clone lies a single base off, so this may be a read error. A read error is likely, as this CDR3 ends without the conserved phenylalanine or tryptophan. This chain connects TRBV7-6 to TRBJ2-1, with 12 bases fitting TRBD1. The CDR3 contains 16 residues. V was clipped by 5 bases and J by 9 bases; unmatched bases: 11. In germline, CDR1 is SGHVS, CDR2 FNYEAQ. In nucleotides, the CDR3 is TGTGCCAGCAGCCCCTGCCGGGACAGGGGGCTATGTGAGCAGTTCTTG. This encodes CASSPCRDRGLCEQFL.

The chain recombines TRBV19 with TRBJ1-6; 12 bases fit TRBD1. This CDR3 is built from 14 residues. Germline values: CDR1 LNHDA, CDR2 SQIVND (reference sequence). The trim removed 5 bases at V and 10 bases at J, leaving 3 bases unmatched. The DNA of the CDR3 is TGTGCCAGTAGTGCCGGGACAGGGGGCTCACCCCTCCACTTT. This translates into CASSAGTGGSPLHF.

This sequence joins TRBV28 and TRBJ1-3, with a weak D call TRBD1 (5 bases). The CDR3 has 12 amino acids. V was pared by 5 bases and J by 7 bases, with 9 bases between. The germline V gene encodes CDR1 MDHEN and CDR2 SYDVKM. In DNA, the CDR3 is TGTGCCAGCAGTCCCTGGGGGAACACCATATATTTT. Translated, it gives CASSPWGNTIYF. The whole variable domain, filled in from reference TRBV28 and TRBJ1-3, reads DVKVTQSSRYLVKRTGEKVFLECVQDMDHENMFWYRQDPGLGLRLIYFSYDVKMKEKGDIPEGYSVSREKKERFSLILESASTNQTSMYLCASSPWGNTIYFGEGSWLTVV.

This clonotype was seen many times. The V call is TRBV7-6, the J call TRBJ2-2; no reliable D call. Germline CDR1 and CDR2: SGHVS and FNYEAQ. The CDR3 consists of 14 residues. V was cut by 9 bases and J by 2 bases, with 13 bases left in between. CDR3 region: CASDDILNTGELFF. The CDR3 bases are TGTGCCAGTGATGACATTCTAAACACCGGGGAGCTGTTTTTT. Full variable domain (outside the CDR3, taken from reference TRBV7-6 and TRBJ2-2): GAGVSQSPRYKVTKRGQDVALRCDPISGHVSLYWYRQALGQGPEFLTYFNYEAQQDKSGLPNDRFSAERPEGSISTLTIQRTEQRDSAMYRCASDDILNTGELFFGEGSRLTVL.

The V and J genes are TRBV29-1 and TRBJ1-1; TRBD1 might be the D (5 bases). The CDR3 has 11 residues. Germline CDR1 reads SQVTM; CDR2 reads ANQGSEA. V was trimmed by 6 bases and J by 7 bases, leaving 12 bases between them. CDR3 sequence (DNA): TGCAGCGTCCCACGGGGGGTTGAAGCTTTCTTT. It is translated as CSVPRGVEAFF.